These 16 T cell receptor beta chains originate from one sample sequenced in a study of blood T cell repertoires in COVID-19. TCRdb's table, derived via immunoSEQ multiplex PCR, lists solely in-frame clones and lacks some. The repertoire holds 240,000 or so clones, with more than 85% as singletons. The sequencing sample was made of peripheral blood. Receptors originate from a woman between 65 and 79 years old with active or convalescent COVID-19.

The chain employs TRBV5-6 and TRBJ2-7; D remains unclear. V lost 0 bases to trimming and J lost 2 bases, with 9 bases between them. The germline gives CDR1 SGHDT, CDR2 YYEEEE. CDR3 length equals 14 residues. The CDR3 DNA is TGTGCCAGCAGCTTGGGACGCCGGGCCTACGAGCAGTACTTC. Amino acids: CASSLGRRAYEQYF.

As for this clone: An end of the junction does not agree with germline; a read error may underlie this. J is TRBJ2-2 and V is TRBV6-2 or TRBV6-3, with a weak D call TRBD1 (6 bases). Germline V lookup: CDR1 MNHEY, CDR2 SVGEGT. The CDR3 covers 14 residues. The DNA of the CDR3 is TGTACCAGCAGTTACATAACAGGGACCGGGGAGCTGTTTTTT. Its protein product is CTSSYITGTGELFF.

V is TRBV4-3 and J is TRBJ2-5, with 7 bases aligning to TRBD1. After removal of 5 bases from V and 5 bases from J, the junction contained 8 bases not matched to a gene. Germline lookup yields CDR1 LGHNA and CDR2 YSLEER. The CDR3 is 14 residues long. This chain's CDR3 is CASSDSGGRETQYF. Written as DNA, the CDR3 is TGCGCCAGCAGCGACTCAGGGGGTCGGGAGACCCAGTACTTC.

The genes are TRBV6-2 or TRBV6-3 and TRBJ2-2; maybe TRBD2 (5 bases). The CDR3 has 17 amino acids. The V gene lost 1 base and the J gene lost 0 bases, with 12 bases spanning the gap. Looked up from germline, CDR1 is MNHEY and CDR2 is SVGEGT. The CDR3 loop reads CASSYFSRTANTGELFF. The DNA of the CDR3 is TGTGCCAGCAGTTACTTCTCACGGACTGCGAACACCGGGGAGCTGTTTTTT.

V is TRBV10-1 and J is TRBJ2-3; 8 nucleotides match TRBD2. The CDR3 runs to 15 residues. Trimming at V came to 5 bases and at J to 2 bases, leaving 6 bases not matched to a gene. Germline assignment: CDR1 WNHNN and CDR2 SYGVQD (reference sequence). DNA for the CDR3: TGCGCCAGCAGTCCCGGGACTAGTTCCACAGATACGCAGTATTTT. Its protein product is CASSPGTSSTDTQYF.

The rearrangement joins TRBV7-9 to TRBJ1-3; D ambiguous. V dropped 3 bases and J dropped 2 bases, with 11 bases sitting between them. Germline CDR1 reads SEHNR; CDR2 reads FQNEAQ (reference sequence). The CDR3 extends over 15 amino acids. The CDR3 region has the DNA TGTGCCAGCAGCTTGCAGTTGGGCCCTGGAAACACCATATATTTT. Its translation: CASSLQLGPGNTIYF. Complete variable domain (other parts from reference TRBV7-9 and TRBJ1-3): DTGVSQNPRHKITKRGQNVTFRCDPISEHNRLYWYRQTLGQGPEFLTYFQNEAQLEKSRLLSDRFSAERPKGSFSTLEIQRTEQGDSAMYLCASSLQLGPGNTIYFGEGSWLTVV.

This clone was counted only a few times. The CDR3 loop is CAAGTRRDGYTF. The CDR3 DNA reads as TGTGCCGCCGGGACAAGGCGAGATGGCTACACCTTC. The rearrangement joins TRBV24-1 to TRBJ1-2; D may be TRBD1 (6 bases). The CDR3 length is 12 residues. V dropped 12 bases and J dropped 6 bases, with 16 bases sitting between them. Germline values: CDR1 KGHDR, CDR2 SFDVKD.

This clone was detected only a few times. The chain couples TRBV7-3 to TRBJ2-2, with D possibly TRBD1 on 6 matching bases. V lost 5 bases to trimming and J lost 2 bases, with 9 bases between them. The germline V gene has CDR1 SGHTA and CDR2 FQGTGA. The CDR3 runs to 14 residues. This chain's CDR3 is CASSTGINTGELFF. CDR3 nucleotide sequence: TGTGCCAGCAGCACAGGGATTAACACCGGGGAGCTGTTTTTT.

The chain couples TRBV5-1 to TRBJ2-7; 10 bases are shared with TRBD1. The junction had 11 bases not matched to a gene; V was cut back by 4 bases and J by 7 bases. Germline lookup yields CDR1 SGHRS and CDR2 YFSETQ. This CDR3 contains 15 residues. CDR3 protein: CASSPPGQGTLEQYF. The CDR3, as DNA: TGCGCCAGCAGCCCTCCGGGACAGGGGACTTTGGAGCAGTACTTC.

J is TRBJ2-1 and V is TRBV7-6; 9 nucleotides match TRBD1. The germline V gene encodes CDR1 SGHVS and CDR2 FNYEAQ. The CDR3 contains 16 residues. J lost 6 bases, V lost 5 bases, and 11 bases had no gene match. The CDR3 sequence: CASSRTAGQGGNEQFF. The DNA for the CDR3 is TGTGCCAGCAGCCGAACAGCGGGACAGGGTGGCAATGAGCAGTTCTTC.

The rearrangement joins TRBV5-5 to TRBJ1-4; D is uncertain. The CDR3 has 14 amino acids. The germline gives CDR1 SGHKS, CDR2 YYEKEE (reference sequence). The V and J ends lost 1 base and 0 bases respectively, with 4 bases between them. Here the CDR3 DNA reads TGTGCCAGCAGCTTGATAGCAACTAATGAAAAACTGTTTTTT. Residues: CASSLIATNEKLFF. Based on the CDR3 plus reference TRBV5-5 and TRBJ1-4, the full variable domain is DAGVTQSPTHLIKTRGQQVTLRCSPISGHKSVSWYQQVLGQGPQFIFQYYEKEERGRGNFPDRFSARQFPNYSSELNVNALLLGDSALYLCASSLIATNEKLFFGSGTQLSVL.

In its sample, this clone was seen once. The chain links TRBV24-1 to TRBJ2-2, with D possibly being TRBD1 (9 bases). CDR1 KGHDR and CDR2 SFDVKD come from the germline V gene. Trimming left V 4 bases short and J 3 bases short, with 20 bases between. This CDR3 spans 18 amino acids. This CDR3 reads CATSDPRGGTGYTGELFF. The CDR3 DNA is TGTGCCACCAGTGACCCCCGGGGGGGGACAGGGTACACCGGGGAGCTGTTTTTT.

CDR3 residues: CASSLGTGEQETQYF. In DNA, the CDR3 is TGTGCCAGCAGCTTGGGGACAGGGGAGCAAGAGACCCAGTACTTC. The genes are TRBV11-2 and TRBJ2-5; 10 nucleotides match TRBD1. Losses at the gene ends were 3 bases for V and 2 bases for J; bases not matched to a gene: 3. CDR1 is SGHAT, CDR2 FQNNGV, per germline. CDR3 length: 15 residues.

J is TRBJ1-1 and V is TRBV28; 7 positions agree with TRBD1. Per the germline V gene, CDR1 is MDHEN and CDR2 is SYDVKM. The CDR3 covers 13 residues. Germline trimming cut 11 bases from V and 1 base from J; bases unmatched to any gene: 7. The CDR3 sequence is CAGRDSRNTEAFF. In DNA form, the CDR3 reads TGTGCCGGCCGGGACAGCAGGAACACTGAAGCTTTCTTT.

The table lists this clone with a count of one. The CDR3 nucleotides are TGTGCCAGCAGCTTGGGACTAGCGGGGCCAATCCGCACAGATACGCAGTATTTT. Translated: CASSLGLAGPIRTDTQYF. This chain links TRBV7-8 with TRBJ2-3, with TRBD2 matching over 13 bases. The CDR3 consists of 18 residues. CDR1 SGHVS and CDR2 FQNEAQ come from the germline V gene. J was trimmed by 1 base and V by 3 bases; bases with no gene match: 7.

The genes are TRBV9 and TRBJ2-7, with a weak D call TRBD2 (5 bases). Trimming stripped 0 bases from V and 4 bases from J, with 14 bases between. Germline CDR1 and CDR2: SGDLS and YYNGEE. The CDR3 loop spans 15 amino acids. For the CDR3, the DNA is TGTGCCAGCAGCGTAGACCCCGGGAAACCTTACGAGCAGTACTTC. This gives the protein CASSVDPGKPYEQYF.